This T cell receptor (beta chain) was sequenced in a study of blood T cell repertoires in COVID-19. For the study at large: Spain, Italy and the United States supplied samples that represented acute and convalescent COVID-19.

Germline V lookup: CDR1 SGHVS, CDR2 FNYEAQ. V lost 5 bases to trimming and J lost 0 bases, with 13 bases between them. The CDR3 runs 15 residues. Sequencing used immunoSEQ multiplex PCR; TCRdb keeps in-frame clones, though not all of them. The table records around 80,000 clones, more than 80% of them present only once. Sequencing was carried out using peripheral blood. The receptor was derived from an elderly woman with acute or convalescent COVID-19. V gene TRBV7-6 combines with J gene TRBJ1-2, with D possibly TRBD1 on 5 matching bases. In DNA form, the CDR3 reads TGTGCCAGCAGCCCGATGGGGGGGGCTAACTATGGCTACACCTTC. As protein: CASSPMGGANYGYTF.